This TCR beta chain is drawn from a study of blood T cell repertoires in COVID-19. Study details: COVID-19 samples from acute and convalescent phases originated in the United States, Italy and Spain. In each case, the material was cDNA or gDNA derived from T cells, B-cell-depleted T cells, or PBMCs.

In the original analysis: Estimated nucleated cell counts came from reference gene primer amplification. The data were produced by immunoSEQ multiplex PCR, yet TCRdb's version contains in-frame clones alone and is incomplete. V and J calls and clone size are copied from that table; D and trimming were computed from the DNA. The sample yields some 130,000 clones, 65% to 85% seen once. This clone was observed a handful of times. The germline V gene has CDR1 SGHVS and CDR2 FQNEAQ. The V end was cut by 4 bases, the J end by 5 bases, with 9 bases between. The CDR3 runs to 13 residues. The rearrangement joins TRBV7-8 to TRBJ2-1, with D perhaps matching TRBD1 (6 bases). The sequenced material came from peripheral blood. This receptor was obtained from a man between 65 and 85 years old with acute or convalescent COVID-19. The chain's CDR3 is CASSSRQDNEQFF. The CDR3 DNA sequence: TGTGCCAGCAGCTCAAGACAGGACAATGAGCAGTTCTTC.